Listed here are 8 T cell receptor beta chains from one sample, sequenced in a study of yellow fever vaccine responses in identical twins. TCRdb re-called the RT-PCR reads through MiXCR, storing one row per CDR3 protein. The sample carries under 4,000 distinct CDR3 sequences, more than 75% recorded once. This specimen was T cells from blood (PBMCs), unsorted or a sorted subset (not recorded which), taken before or after yellow fever vaccination (not recorded which). The receptors were sampled from a woman in her late teens or twenties who received the yellow fever vaccine.

The chain has TRBV29-1 and TRBJ2-1; TRBD1 matches 7 bases. The V gene end was trimmed by 7 bases and the J gene end by 4 bases; junction bases not matched to a gene: 10. The CDR3 extends over 14 amino acids. From germline, CDR1 is SQVTM and CDR2 ANQGSEA. CDR3 sequence reads: CSAPDRVWYNEQFF. The CDR3 nucleotides are TGCAGCGCCCCTGACAGGGTATGGTACAATGAGCAGTTCTTC.

The chain links TRBV12-3 or TRBV12-4 to TRBJ2-3; 7 bases are a match to TRBD1. The CDR3 covers 14 residues. Trimming cost V 6 bases and J 2 bases; bases outside gene matches: 5. CDR3 coding DNA: TGTGCCAGCAGGCGACAGGGTATCACAGATACGCAGTATTTT. Encoded protein: CASRRQGITDTQYF.

This clonotype was observed a single time. The J gene is TRBJ2-5, the V gene TRBV2, with a possible D match to TRBD2 (5 bases). From germline, CDR1 is SNHLY and CDR2 FYNNEI. The CDR3 covers 14 residues. Trimming shortened V by 4 bases and J by 5 bases, and 14 bases separated the two germline ends. CDR3 residues: CASSGAAPGETQYF. The CDR3 DNA is TGTGCCAGCAGTGGAGCAGCGCCGGGGGAGACCCAGTACTTC.

The chain recombines TRBV5-1 with TRBJ2-7; 7 bases line up with TRBD1. Germline values: CDR1 SGHRS, CDR2 YFSETQ. The V and J ends lost 0 bases and 3 bases, in that order; junction bases with no gene match: 3. This CDR3 has 14 amino acids. The CDR3 here is CASSLGTGFYEQYF. The CDR3 nucleotides are TGCGCCAGCAGCTTGGGGACAGGATTCTACGAGCAGTACTTC. Full variable domain (outside the CDR3, taken from reference TRBV5-1 and TRBJ2-7): KAGVTQTPRYLIKTRGQQVTLSCSPISGHRSVSWYQQTPGQGLQFLFEYFSETQRNKGNFPGRFSGRQFSNSRSEMNVSTLELGDSALYLCASSLGTGFYEQYFGPGTRLTVT.

The rearrangement uses TRBV5-6 and TRBJ2-1; TRBD2 matches 11 bases. Germline-derived CDR1 and CDR2 are SGHDT and YYEEEE. Germline trimming cut 4 bases from V and 2 bases from J; bases unmatched to any gene: 5. The CDR3 contains 16 residues. In DNA form, the CDR3 reads TGTGCCAGCAGCATAAGACTAGCGGGAACCTACAATGAGCAGTTCTTC. This encodes CASSIRLAGTYNEQFF.

This clonotype occurred once. The chain carries TRBV29-1 and TRBJ2-2, with a weak D call TRBD1 (5 bases). The V end was cut by 4 bases, the J end by 4 bases, with 10 bases between. CDR1 is SQVTM, CDR2 ANQGSEA, per germline. This CDR3 is 13 amino acids long. The CDR3 sequence: CSVGVRATGELFF. CDR3 coding DNA: TGCAGCGTTGGGGTCAGGGCCACCGGGGAGCTGTTTTTT.

The rearrangement links TRBV5-1 to TRBJ2-5; 11 bases agree with TRBD2. With 1 base clipped from V and 3 bases from J, the junction kept 5 bases outside the gene matches. CDR1 is SGHRS, CDR2 YFSETQ, per germline. This CDR3 has 16 residues. This CDR3 is CASSLHSGGAEETQYF. CDR3 sequence (DNA): TGCGCCAGCAGCTTGCATAGCGGGGGGGCCGAAGAGACCCAGTACTTC.

The V gene is TRBV29-1, the J gene TRBJ2-1; 14 bases align to TRBD2. After removal of 7 bases from V and 10 bases from J, the junction contained 6 bases not matched to a gene. CDR3 length: 13 residues. Germline V gives CDR1 SQVTM, CDR2 ANQGSEA. CDR3 in DNA: TGCAGCGCGACTAGCGGGGGGGCGCAGGAGCAGTTCTTC. It is translated as CSATSGGAQEQFF.